This T cell receptor beta chain was sequenced during a study of blood T cell repertoires in COVID-19. Study-wide context: T cells, B-cell-depleted T cells, or PBMCs provided the cDNA or gDNA that served as material.

Produced via immunoSEQ multiplex PCR; TCRdb's table is partial and in-frame only. The data hold about 82,000 clones, with roughly three quarters observed a single time. The sample was peripheral blood. The receptor was derived from a man aged 55-75 years with COVID-19, enrolled during active disease.

The CDR3 DNA sequence: TGCGCCAGCAGCTCCAGTGGTCGGCGGGAGACCCAGTACTTC. It encodes CASSSSGRRETQYF. The rearrangement joins TRBV5-1 to TRBJ2-5; the D is unclear. Trimming took off 3 bases at V and 5 bases at J, with 14 bases between the two ends. CDR1 is SGHRS and CDR2 is YFSETQ in the germline V gene. The CDR3 length is 14 residues.